This T cell receptor beta chain derives from a study of type 1 regulatory T cells. Overall study context: T-allo10 is an in vitro-generated, Tr1-enriched CD4 T cell product specific for alloantigen.

TCRdb reprocessed the reads via MiXCR and lists one record per CDR3 protein. The sample has 75,000 to 100,000 distinct CDR3 sequences, about 28% seen once. Material: CD4+ T cells, either the whole sample or a sorted fraction (not recorded which). This receptor was taken from a human donor in good health.

The CDR3 sequence is CASSQDVSITGELFF. DNA of the CDR3: TGCGCCAGCAGCCAAGACGTTAGCATAACCGGGGAGCTGTTTTTT. V and J are TRBV4-1 and TRBJ2-2; D not resolved. In germline, CDR1 is MGHRA, CDR2 YSYEKL. Trimming removed 0 bases at V and 5 bases at J, with 10 bases between. The CDR3 runs to 15 residues.